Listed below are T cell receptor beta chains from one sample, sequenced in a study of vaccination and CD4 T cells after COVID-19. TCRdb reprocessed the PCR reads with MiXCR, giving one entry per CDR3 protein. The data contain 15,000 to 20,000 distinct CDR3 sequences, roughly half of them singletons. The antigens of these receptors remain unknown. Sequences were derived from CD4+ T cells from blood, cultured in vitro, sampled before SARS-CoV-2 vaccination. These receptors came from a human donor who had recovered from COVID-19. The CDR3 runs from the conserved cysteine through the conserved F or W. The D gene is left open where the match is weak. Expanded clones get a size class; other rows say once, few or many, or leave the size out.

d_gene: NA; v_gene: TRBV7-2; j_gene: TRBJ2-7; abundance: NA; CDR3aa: CASSTRTDSYEQYF; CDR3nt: TGTGCCAGCAGCACGCGGACTGACTCCTACGAGCAGTACTTC
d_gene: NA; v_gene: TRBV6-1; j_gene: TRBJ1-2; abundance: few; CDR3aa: CASSQGNGYTF; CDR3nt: TGTGCCAGCAGCCAGGGAAACGGCTACACCTTC
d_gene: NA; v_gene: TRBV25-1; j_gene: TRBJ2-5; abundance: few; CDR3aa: CASTPPRPPETQYF; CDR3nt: TGTGCCAGCACACCACCCAGGCCCCCAGAGACCCAGTACTTC
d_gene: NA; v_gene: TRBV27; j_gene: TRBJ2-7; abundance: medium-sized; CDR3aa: CASSGTGSYEQYF; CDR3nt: TGTGCCAGCAGTGGCACAGGTTCCTACGAGCAGTACTTC
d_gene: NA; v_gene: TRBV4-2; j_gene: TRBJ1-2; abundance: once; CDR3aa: CASSQGLLDGYTF; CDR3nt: TGTGCCAGCAGCCAAGGGTTATTGGATGGCTACACCTTC
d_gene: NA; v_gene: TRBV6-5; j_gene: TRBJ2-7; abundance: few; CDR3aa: CASSDSSGRGEQYF; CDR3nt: TGTGCCAGCAGCGACTCGTCGGGCAGGGGCGAGCAGTACTTC
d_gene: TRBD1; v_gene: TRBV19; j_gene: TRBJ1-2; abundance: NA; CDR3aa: CASSKQGVGYTF; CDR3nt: TGTGCCAGTAGTAAACAGGGGGTCGGCTACACCTTC
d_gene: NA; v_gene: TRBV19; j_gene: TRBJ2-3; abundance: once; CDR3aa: CASSIHLRGGTDTQYF; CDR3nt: TGTGCCAGTAGTATTCACCTAAGAGGAGGCACAGATACGCAGTATTTT
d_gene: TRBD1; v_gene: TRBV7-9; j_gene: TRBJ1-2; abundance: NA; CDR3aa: CASSAGQGARGYTF; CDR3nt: TGTGCCAGCAGCGCAGGACAGGGGGCTCGAGGCTACACCTTC
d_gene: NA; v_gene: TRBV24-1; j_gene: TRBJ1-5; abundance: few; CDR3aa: CATKGKTDQPQHF; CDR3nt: TGTGCCACCAAGGGGAAGACAGATCAGCCCCAGCATTTT
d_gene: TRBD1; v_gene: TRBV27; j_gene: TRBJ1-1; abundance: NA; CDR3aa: CASSRDRAGEAFF; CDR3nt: TGTGCCAGCAGCCGAGACAGGGCTGGTGAAGCTTTCTTT
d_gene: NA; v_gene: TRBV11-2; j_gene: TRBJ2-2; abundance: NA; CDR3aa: CASSLVSSPGTGELFF; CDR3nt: TGTGCCAGCAGCTTAGTATCCTCCCCGGGGACCGGGGAGCTGTTTTTT
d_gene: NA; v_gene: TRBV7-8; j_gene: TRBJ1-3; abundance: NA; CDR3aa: CASSSGVTRGNTIYF; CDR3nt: TGTGCCAGCAGCTCGGGGGTAACGCGAGGAAACACCATATATTTT
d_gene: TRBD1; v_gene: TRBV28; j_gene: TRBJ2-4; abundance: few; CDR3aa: CASGLPGQGAAKNIQYF; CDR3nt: TGTGCCAGCGGCCTTCCCGGACAGGGTGCCGCCAAAAACATTCAGTACTTC
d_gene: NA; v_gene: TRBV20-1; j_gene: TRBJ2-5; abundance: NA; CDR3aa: CSASADSGTIETQYF; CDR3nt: TGCAGTGCTAGCGCGGACAGCGGTACTATAGAGACCCAGTACTTC
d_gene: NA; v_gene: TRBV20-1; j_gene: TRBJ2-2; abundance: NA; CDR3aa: CSVSPTGTGELFF; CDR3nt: TGCAGTGTTAGCCCTACAGGTACCGGGGAGCTGTTTTTT
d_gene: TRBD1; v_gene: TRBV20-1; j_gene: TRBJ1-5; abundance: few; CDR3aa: CSAGGLQGQGTSQPQHF; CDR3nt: TGCAGTGCGGGTGGTCTCCAGGGACAGGGGACCTCTCAGCCCCAGCATTTT
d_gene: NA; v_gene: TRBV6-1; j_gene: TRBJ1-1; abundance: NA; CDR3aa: CASTRGMNTEAFF; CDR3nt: TGTGCCAGCACTCGAGGGATGAACACTGAAGCTTTCTTT
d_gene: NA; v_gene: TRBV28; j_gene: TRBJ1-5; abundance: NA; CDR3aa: CASTKTGPEGQSQHF; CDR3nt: TGTGCCAGCACCAAAACCGGGCCCGAGGGCCAGTCCCAGCATTTT
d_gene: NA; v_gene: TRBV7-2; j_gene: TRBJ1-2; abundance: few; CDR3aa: CASSSGTQGGYTF; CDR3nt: TGTGCCAGCAGCTCCGGGACCCAAGGGGGCTACACCTTC
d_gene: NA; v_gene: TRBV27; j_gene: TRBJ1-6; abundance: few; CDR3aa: CASSFQGLGNSPLHF; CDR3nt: TGTGCCAGCAGTTTTCAGGGTTTGGGTAATTCACCCCTCCACTTT
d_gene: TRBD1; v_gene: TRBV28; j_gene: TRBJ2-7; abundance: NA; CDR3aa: CASSLLPGQGGFGQYF; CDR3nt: TGTGCCAGCAGTTTGCTGCCGGGACAGGGGGGGTTTGGGCAGTACTTC
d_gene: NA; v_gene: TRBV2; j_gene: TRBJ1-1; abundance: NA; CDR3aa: CASRQGGFSEAFF; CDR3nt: TGTGCCAGCAGACAGGGTGGTTTCTCTGAAGCTTTCTTT
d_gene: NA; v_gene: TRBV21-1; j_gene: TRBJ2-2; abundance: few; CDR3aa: CASSIYTGELFF; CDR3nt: TGTGCCAGCAGCATCTACACCGGGGAGCTGTTTTTT
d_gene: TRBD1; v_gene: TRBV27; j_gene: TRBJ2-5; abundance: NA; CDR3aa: CASSLSGQAQETQYF; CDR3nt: TGTGCCAGCAGTCTCTCAGGACAGGCCCAAGAGACCCAGTACTTC
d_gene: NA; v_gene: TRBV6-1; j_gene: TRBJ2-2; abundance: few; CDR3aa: CASSPPGGTGELFF; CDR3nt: TGTGCCAGCAGTCCCCCGGGCGGCACCGGGGAGCTGTTTTTT
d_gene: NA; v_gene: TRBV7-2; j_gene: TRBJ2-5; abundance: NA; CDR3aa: CASSNEEGTQYF; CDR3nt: TGTGCCAGCAGCAATGAGGAGGGGACCCAGTACTTC
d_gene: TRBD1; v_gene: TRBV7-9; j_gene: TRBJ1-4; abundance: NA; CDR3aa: CAGSPRRDRPNEKLFF; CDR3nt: TGTGCCGGCAGCCCACGTCGGGACAGACCTAATGAAAAACTGTTTTTT
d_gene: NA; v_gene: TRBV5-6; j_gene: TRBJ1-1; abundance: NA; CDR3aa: CASSPPGGTEAFF; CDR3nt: TGTGCCAGCAGCCCCCCGGGGGGAACTGAAGCTTTCTTT
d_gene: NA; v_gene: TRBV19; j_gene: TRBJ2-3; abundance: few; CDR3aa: CASSIRAGTPSTDTQYF; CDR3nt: TGTGCCAGTAGTATACGAGCGGGGACACCCAGCACAGATACGCAGTATTTT
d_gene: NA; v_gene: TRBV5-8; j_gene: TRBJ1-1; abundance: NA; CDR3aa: CASSWSTEAFF; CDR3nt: TGTGCCAGCAGCTGGTCGACTGAAGCTTTCTTT
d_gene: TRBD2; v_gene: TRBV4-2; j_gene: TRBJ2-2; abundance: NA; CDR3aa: CASSRRTSGRGTGELFF; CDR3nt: TGTGCCAGCAGCCGCCGGACTAGCGGGAGGGGCACCGGGGAGCTGTTTTTT
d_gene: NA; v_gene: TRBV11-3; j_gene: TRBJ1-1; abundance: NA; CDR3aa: CASSSEGQWGKGDTEAFF; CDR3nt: TGTGCCAGCAGCTCGGAGGGACAATGGGGAAAAGGGGACACTGAAGCTTTCTTT
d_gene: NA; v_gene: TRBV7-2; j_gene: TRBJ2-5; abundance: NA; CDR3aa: CASSSQRRLFQETQYF; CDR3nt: TGTGCCAGCAGCTCCCAGAGGCGTCTGTTCCAAGAGACCCAGTACTTC
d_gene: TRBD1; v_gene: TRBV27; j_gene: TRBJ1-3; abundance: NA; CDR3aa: CASRGQGANTIYF; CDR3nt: TGTGCCAGCCGTGGACAGGGAGCAAACACCATATATTTT
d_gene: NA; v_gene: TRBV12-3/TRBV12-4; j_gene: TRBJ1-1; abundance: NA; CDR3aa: CASSFRGRVAEAFF; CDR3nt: TGTGCCAGCAGTTTTAGGGGACGGGTCGCTGAAGCTTTCTTT
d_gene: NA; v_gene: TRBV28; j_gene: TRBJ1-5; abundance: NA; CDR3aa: CASRLQGNQPQHF; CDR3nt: TGTGCCAGCAGACTACAGGGTAATCAGCCCCAGCATTTT
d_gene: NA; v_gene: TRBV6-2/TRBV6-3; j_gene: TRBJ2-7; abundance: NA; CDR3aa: CASSYWSYEQYF; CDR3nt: TGTGCCAGCAGTTACTGGAGCTACGAGCAGTACTTC
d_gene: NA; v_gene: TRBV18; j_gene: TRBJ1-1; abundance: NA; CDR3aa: CASSPFESQANTEAFF; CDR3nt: TGTGCCAGCTCACCATTCGAGTCCCAGGCGAACACTGAAGCTTTCTTT
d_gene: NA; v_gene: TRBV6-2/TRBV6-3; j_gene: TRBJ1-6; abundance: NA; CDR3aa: CASSSPGWPPLHF; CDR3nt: TGTGCCAGCAGCTCCCCCGGGTGGCCACCCCTCCACTTT
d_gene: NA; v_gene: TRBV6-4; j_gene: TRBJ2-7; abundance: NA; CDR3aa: CASSPPLGSYEQYF; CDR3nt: TGTGCCAGCAGCCCGCCGCTAGGGTCCTACGAGCAGTACTTC
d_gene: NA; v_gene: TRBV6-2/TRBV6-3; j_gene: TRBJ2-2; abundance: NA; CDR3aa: CASSYSTAGSTGELFF; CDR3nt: TGTGCCAGCAGTTACTCGACGGCGGGAAGCACCGGGGAGCTGTTTTTT
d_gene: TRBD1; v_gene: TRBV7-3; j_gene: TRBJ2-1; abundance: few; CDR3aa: CASSRSLRGSSYNEQFF; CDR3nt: TGTGCCAGCAGCCGATCCCTCAGGGGGAGCTCCTACAATGAGCAGTTCTTC
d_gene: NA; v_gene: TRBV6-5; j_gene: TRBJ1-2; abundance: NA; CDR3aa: CASSYNRGVAYGYTF; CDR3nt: TGTGCCAGCAGTTACAATCGAGGGGTCGCCTATGGCTACACCTTC
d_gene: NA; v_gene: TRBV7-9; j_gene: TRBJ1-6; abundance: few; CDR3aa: CASSSAANGVGPLHF; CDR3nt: TGTGCCAGCAGCTCGGCCGCGAACGGGGTTGGACCCCTCCACTTT
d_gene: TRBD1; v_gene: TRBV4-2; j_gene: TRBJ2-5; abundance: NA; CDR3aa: CASSQLDRGQETQYF; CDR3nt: TGTGCCAGCAGCCAGCTTGACAGGGGCCAAGAGACCCAGTACTTC
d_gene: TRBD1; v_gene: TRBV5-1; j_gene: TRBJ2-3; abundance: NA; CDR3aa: CASSLGQGVDTQYF; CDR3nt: TGCGCCAGCAGCCTTGGTCAGGGGGTAGATACGCAGTATTTT
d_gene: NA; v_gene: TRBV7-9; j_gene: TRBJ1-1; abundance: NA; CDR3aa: CASSEFPENTEAFF; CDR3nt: TGTGCCAGCAGCGAGTTCCCAGAGAACACTGAAGCTTTCTTT
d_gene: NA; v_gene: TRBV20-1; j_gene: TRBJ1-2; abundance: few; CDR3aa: CSAGWFAAGGYTF; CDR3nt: TGCAGTGCTGGTTGGTTTGCGGCGGGGGGCTACACCTTC
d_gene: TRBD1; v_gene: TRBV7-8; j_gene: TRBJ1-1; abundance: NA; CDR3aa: CASSLWGQGRNSPPPNWYTEAFF; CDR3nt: TGTGCCAGCAGCCTCTGGGGACAGGGGAGGAATTCGCCGCCACCAAATTGGTACACTGAAGCTTTCTTT
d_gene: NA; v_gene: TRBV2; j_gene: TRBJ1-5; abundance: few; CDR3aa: CASSPSRGYNQPQHF; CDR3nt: TGTGCCAGCAGCCCGAGCAGAGGGTACAATCAGCCCCAGCATTTT
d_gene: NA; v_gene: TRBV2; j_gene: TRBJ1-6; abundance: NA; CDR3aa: CASSSEVSPLHF; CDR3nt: TGTGCCAGCAGTAGTGAGGTTTCACCCCTCCACTTT
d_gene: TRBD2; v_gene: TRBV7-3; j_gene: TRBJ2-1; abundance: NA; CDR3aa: CASSLFSGGGYNEQFF; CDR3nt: TGTGCCAGCAGCCTCTTTAGCGGGGGGGGCTACAATGAGCAGTTCTTC
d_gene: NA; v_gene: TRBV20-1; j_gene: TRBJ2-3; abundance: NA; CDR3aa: CSARRGPENTQYF; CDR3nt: TGCAGTGCTAGGCGGGGTCCCGAAAATACGCAGTATTTT
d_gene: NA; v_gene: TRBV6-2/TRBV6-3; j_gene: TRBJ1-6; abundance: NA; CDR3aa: CASSGTDGLFRNF; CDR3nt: TGTGCCAGCAGTGGGACGGACGGCCTTTTTCGAAACTTT